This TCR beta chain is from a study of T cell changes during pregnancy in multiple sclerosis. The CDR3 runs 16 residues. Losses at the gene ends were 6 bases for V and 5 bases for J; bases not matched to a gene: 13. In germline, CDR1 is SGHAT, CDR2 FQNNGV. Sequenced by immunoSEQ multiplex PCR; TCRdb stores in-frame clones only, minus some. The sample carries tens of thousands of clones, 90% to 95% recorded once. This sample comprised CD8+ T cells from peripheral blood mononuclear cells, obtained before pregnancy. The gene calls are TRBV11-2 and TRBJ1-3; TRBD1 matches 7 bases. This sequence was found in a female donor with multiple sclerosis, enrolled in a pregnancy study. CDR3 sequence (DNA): TGTGCCAGCAGATTTACCGGGACAGCCTTGCGAAACACCATATATTTT. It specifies CASRFTGTALRNTIYF. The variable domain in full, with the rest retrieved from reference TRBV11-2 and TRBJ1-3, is EAGVAQSPRYKIIEKRQSVAFWCNPISGHATLYWYQQILGQGPKLLIQFQNNGVVDDSQLPKDRFSAERLKGVDSTLKIQPAKLEDSAVYLCASRFTGTALRNTIYFGEGSWLTVV.